The rows below give T cell receptor beta chains drawn from one sample of a study of immune evolution from preneoplasia to lung adenocarcinoma. Repertoires were generated with immunoSEQ multiplex PCR, while TCRdb's copy carries only in-frame clones and drops some. The sample consists of about 11,000 clones, about nine tenths of them appearing once. The specimen was FFPE invasive lung adenocarcinoma tissue. These receptors came from a person between 65 and 79 years old with invasive lung adenocarcinoma. Each CDR3 is given with its conserved first and last residue. D genes are given only for firm matches. Rows may omit the clone size; those that give it use once, few, many or a size class.

-	TRBJ2-1	TRBV18	-	CASSPDQGRSYNEQFF	TGTGCCAGCTCACCCGATCAGGGTCGCTCCTACAATGAGCAGTTCTTC
TRBD1	TRBJ2-7	TRBV4-1	-	CASSQDGTGPAQYF	TGCGCCAGCAGCCAAGATGGGACAGGCCCCGCGCAGTACTTC
-	TRBJ1-4	TRBV5-6	-	CASSYTTTNEKLFF	TGTGCCAGCAGCTACACTACAACTAATGAAAAACTGTTTTTT
TRBD1	TRBJ2-4	TRBV4-1	-	CASSQARGLENIQYF	TGCGCCAGCAGCCAAGCCAGGGGGTTAGAGAACATTCAGTACTTC
TRBD1	TRBJ2-7	TRBV30	-	CAWSAGTTGGEQYF	TGTGCCTGGAGTGCAGGAACGACAGGGGGCGAGCAGTACTTC
TRBD1	TRBJ1-1	TRBV25-1	-	CASSGGQGRGGTFF	TGTGCCAGCAGTGGCGGACAGGGGAGGGGAGGGACTTTCTTT
-	TRBJ1-5	TRBV4-1	-	CASSQVRFQGIFNQPQHF	TGCGCCAGCAGCCAAGTCCGGTTCCAGGGGATCTTCAATCAGCCCCAGCATTTT
TRBD1	TRBJ2-7	TRBV30	once	CAWSGFGQGSHEQYF	TGTGCCTGGAGTGGTTTTGGACAGGGATCCCACGAGCAGTACTTC
-	TRBJ2-1	TRBV2	once	CASDRAGSSYNEQFF	TGTGCCAGCGATAGGGCGGGTAGCTCCTACAATGAGCAGTTCTTC
-	TRBJ2-1	TRBV30	-	CAWRGQGFNEQFF	TGTGCCTGGAGGGGGCAGGGTTTCAATGAGCAGTTCTTC
-	TRBJ1-1	TRBV28	-	CASNTGWTEAFF	TGTGCCAGCAATACAGGCTGGACTGAAGCTTTCTTT
-	TRBJ2-5	TRBV5-1	-	CASSWGGQAQETQYF	TGCGCCAGCAGCTGGGGAGGACAAGCCCAAGAGACCCAGTACTTC
TRBD2	TRBJ2-1	TRBV2	-	CASSDGLAGRNEQFF	TGTGCCAGCAGTGATGGACTAGCGGGAAGGAATGAGCAGTTCTTC
TRBD1	TRBJ2-1	TRBV11-2	-	CASSTVGQGYYNEQFF	TGTGCCAGCAGCACAGTAGGACAGGGGTACTACAATGAGCAGTTCTTC
TRBD2	TRBJ2-2	TRBV7-9	-	CASSPFVTSGNTGELFF	TGTGCCAGCAGCCCTTTTGTGACTAGCGGCAACACCGGGGAGCTGTTTTTT
TRBD2	TRBJ2-7	TRBV2	once	CASRDQVAGESYF	TGTGCCAGCAGAGACCAGGTAGCGGGAGAGTCGTACTTC
-	TRBJ2-7	TRBV29-1	-	CSVVLTGSYEQYF	TGCAGCGTAGTACTTACAGGTTCTTACGAGCAGTACTTC
-	TRBJ2-1	TRBV1	-	CTSSPASGIPSEQFF	TGCACCAGCAGTCCGGCTAGCGGGATTCCAAGTGAGCAGTTCTTC
TRBD2	TRBJ2-1	TRBV18	-	CASSMRGGAYNEQFF	TGTGCCAGCTCAATGCGGGGGGGAGCCTACAATGAGCAGTTCTTC
-	TRBJ1-1	TRBV19	-	CASWERGWTEAFF	TGTGCCAGCTGGGAGAGGGGATGGACTGAAGCTTTCTTT
TRBD1	TRBJ1-1	TRBV30	-	CAWRRGQGWAFF	TGTGCCTGGAGGAGAGGACAGGGTTGGGCTTTCTTT
TRBD1	TRBJ1-2	TRBV6-1	-	CASSEDRRQGARGYTF	TGTGCCAGCAGTGAAGATCGGAGACAGGGGGCGCGTGGCTACACCTTC
-	TRBJ2-3	TRBV9	-	CASSYWDRTDTQYF	TGTGCCAGCAGCTACTGGGACCGCACAGATACGCAGTATTTT
-	TRBJ1-3	TRBV29-1	-	CSVVVNSGNTIYF	TGCAGCGTTGTGGTTAATAGCGGAAACACCATATATTTT
-	TRBJ1-5	TRBV5-1	-	CASSLSGGSNQPQHF	TGCGCCAGCAGCTTATCTGGGGGTAGCAATCAGCCCCAGCATTTT
-	TRBJ2-1	TRBV11-2	-	CASSLGPGAGDYNEQFF	TGTGCCAGCAGCTTAGGCCCGGGGGCGGGGGACTACAATGAGCAGTTCTTC
-	TRBJ2-1	TRBV29-1	-	CSVASLSYNEQFF	TGCAGCGTCGCGAGTTTATCCTACAATGAGCAGTTCTTC
TRBD2	TRBJ2-2	TRBV30	-	CAWSVKGQRGVTGELFF	TGTGCCTGGAGTGTAAAGGGTCAGCGGGGGGTCACCGGGGAGCTGTTTTTT
TRBD1	TRBJ1-5	TRBV18	once	CASSLRDSLFGQPQHF	TGTGCCAGCTCCTTAAGGGACAGCCTATTTGGGCAGCCCCAGCATTTT
-	TRBJ1-1	TRBV10-3	-	CAISELPMGENTEAFF	TGTGCCATCAGTGAGCTCCCTATGGGAGAAAACACTGAAGCTTTCTTT
-	TRBJ2-5	TRBV5-4	-	CASSPWGETQYF	TGTGCCAGCAGCCCCTGGGGGGAGACCCAGTACTTC
-	TRBJ2-2	TRBV7-8	-	CASSSLGAVTGELFF	TGTGCCAGCAGTTCCCTCGGGGCTGTCACCGGGGAGCTGTTTTTT
-	TRBJ2-3	TRBV6-6	-	CASSYQGTDTQYF	TGTGCCAGCAGTTACCAGGGGACAGATACGCAGTATTTT
-	TRBJ2-5	TRBV7-3	medium-sized	CASSEGLGEMETQYF	TGTGCCAGCAGCGAAGGGTTGGGGGAGATGGAGACCCAGTACTTC
TRBD1	TRBJ2-1	TRBV6-5	-	CASKEDRGPYNEQFF	TGTGCCAGCAAAGAGGACAGGGGGCCTTACAATGAGCAGTTCTTC
-	TRBJ2-3	TRBV29-1	-	CSVEGGGQISTDTQYF	TGCAGCGTTGAAGGAGGCGGACAGATCAGCACAGATACGCAGTATTTT
TRBD1	TRBJ2-2	TRBV7-8	-	CASSLSRGRNTGELFF	TGTGCCAGCAGCTTATCCAGGGGGCGGAACACCGGGGAGCTGTTTTTT
-	TRBJ1-2	TRBV28	-	CASSLLRTESYGYTF	TGTGCCAGCAGCCTGCTTCGGACAGAGAGCTATGGCTACACCTTC
-	TRBJ2-7	TRBV7-6	-	CASSLGGAGEQYF	TGTGCCAGCAGCTTAGGGGGGGCGGGAGAGCAGTACTTC
TRBD1	TRBJ1-1	TRBV7-9	-	CASSPPGTGDTEAFF	TGTGCCAGCAGCCCCCCCGGGACAGGCGACACTGAAGCTTTCTTT